Each of the 32 T cell receptor gamma chains below was sequenced from the same sample in a study of γδ T cells in repeated Plasmodium falciparum infection. TCRdb used CATT to re-call clones from the multiplex PCR reads. This sample has approximately 26,000 gamma-chain clones; over 2.5% occur once, and the top ten carry 33%. Bulk repertoires came from Vgamma9/Vdelta2+ or Vdelta2-negative gammadelta T cells flow-sorted from PBMC. Input material: gamma-delta T cells from blood. The receptors come from a pool of human donors (malaria-infected and uninfected, not separated).

The sample holds many counts of this clone. The chain couples TRGV4 to TRGJ1 or TRGJ2. The CDR3 runs 13 residues. Germline values: CDR1 EGSTGY, CDR2 YDSYTSSV. Trimming at V came to 4 bases and at J to 0 bases, leaving 3 bases not matched to a gene. In DNA form, the CDR3 reads TGTGCCACCTGGGAGGAGAATTATTATAAGAAACTCTTT. This sequence encodes CATWEENYYKKLF.

This clone showed up many times. With a much larger clone just one base away, this may be a read error. Additional DNA sequences in this sample encode the identical CDR3. This sequence joins TRGV9 and TRGJP. Looked up from germline, CDR1 is GITISATS and CDR2 is ISYDGTV (reference sequence). The CDR3 is made up of 19 amino acids. CDR3 sequence: CALWEVHLVRELGKKIKVF. DNA of the CDR3: TGTGCCTTGTGGGAGGTGCATTTGGTGAGGGAGTTGGGCAAAAAAATCAAGGTGTTT.

This clone has only a few counts. TCRdb attributes to this sequence the protein of a much larger clone, which differs from the DNA translation at residue 8; a read error is likely, and the protein displayed is translated from the DNA. The rearrangement joins TRGV9 to TRGJ1 or TRGJ2. TCRdb gives no J gene; it was assigned here by matching the DNA to germline. The length of the CDR3 is 17 residues. Germline CDR1 reads GITISATS; CDR2 reads ISYDGTV (reference sequence). Trimming took 4 bases from V and 1 from J; bases not matched to a gene: 16. Written as DNA, the CDR3 is TGTGCCTTGTGGGACCAGCCGTACTACACAAATTATTATAAGAAACTCTTT. Translation gives CALWDQPYYTNYYKKLF.

Concerning this clone: A far larger clone is one nucleotide away, so this likely arose from a read error. The same CDR3 is also encoded by other DNA sequences in this sample. The chain is built from TRGV9 and TRGJ1 or TRGJ2. The J gene, not given by TCRdb, was assigned here from a germline match of the nucleotide sequence. CDR3 length: 18 residues. The V gene's germline CDR1 is GITISATS and CDR2 ISYDGTV (reference sequence). The CDR3 region has the DNA TGCGCCTTGTGGGAGGTGAGGAGAACTCCGACGACTTATTATAAGAAACTCTTT. Protein: CALWEVRRTPTTYYKKLF.

With respect to this clone: TCRdb attributes to this sequence the protein of a much larger clone, which differs from the DNA translation at residue 2; a read error is likely, and the protein displayed is translated from the DNA. The rearrangement uses TRGV5 and TRGJP2. The J gene comes from matching the DNA to germline here; TCRdb lacks it. CDR1 and CDR2 (germline): VINAFY, YDVSNSKD. There are 17 residues in the CDR3. The CDR3 coding sequence is TGTACCACCTGGGACTGGGAGGTTATGGGTAGTGATTGGATCAAGACGTTT. This gives the protein CTTWDWEVMGSDWIKTF.

As for this clone: This DNA's translation and the protein TCRdb lists, from a much larger clone, do not match at residue 13, likely due to a read error; the protein shown is translated from the DNA. The J gene has no call, while the V gene is TRGV9. The germline V gene has CDR1 GITISATS and CDR2 ISYDGTV (reference sequence). The CDR3 is made up of 15 amino acids. The CDR3: CALWSEGLGKKIMVF. The CDR3 region has the DNA TGTGCCTTGTGGTCCGAGGGGTTGGGCAAAAAAATCATGGTATTT.

Ten or more counts support this clone. The protein held in TCRdb is that of a much larger clone and does not match this DNA's translation at residue 7, likely because of a read error; the protein shown is translated from the DNA. This sample also contains other DNA sequences that code for the same CDR3. J is TRGJ1 or TRGJ2 and V is TRGV4. The J gene, left out of TCRdb, was set here by checking the DNA against germline. This CDR3 spans 12 amino acids. The germline V gene has CDR1 EGSTGY and CDR2 YDSYTSSV. J lost 8 bases, V lost 1 base, and 5 bases had no gene match. The CDR3 region is CATWDGRHKKLF. CDR3 DNA: TGTGCCACCTGGGATGGCCGCCATAAGAAACTCTTT.

This clone came up a few times. One base separates it from a far larger clone, so it is likely a read error. Other DNA sequences in the sample encode the same CDR3. The V and J genes are TRGV9 and TRGJ1 or TRGJ2. Here the J gene was assigned by germline matching of the DNA, as TCRdb has none. Germline CDR1 GITISATS, CDR2 ISYDGTV (reference sequence). The CDR3 totals 17 residues. The CDR3 sequence is CALWEVILCGNYYKKLF. DNA for the CDR3: TGTGCCTTGTGGGAGGTAATCCTTTGCGGGAATTATTACAAGAAACTCTTT.

Ten or more counts support this clone. The V gene is TRGV8, the J gene TRGJ1 or TRGJ2. Germline loops: CDR1 VENAVY, CDR2 YDSYNSRV. With V trimmed by 4 bases and J by 2 bases, 11 bases remained unmatched. The CDR3 spans 15 residues. The CDR3 here is CATWDTKKDYYKKLF. DNA for the CDR3: TGTGCCACCTGGGACACCAAAAAGGATTATTATAAGAAACTCTTT.

The rearrangement links TRGV3 to TRGJP1. TCRdb offers no J gene call, so here the DNA was matched to germline to obtain one. In germline, CDR1 is VTNTFY, CDR2 YDVSTARD (reference sequence). The junction had 9 bases not matched to a gene; V was cut back by 0 bases and J by 8 bases. The CDR3 runs to 15 residues. CDR3 sequence reads: CATWDRQWGGWFKIF. In DNA form, the CDR3 reads TGTGCCACCTGGGACAGGCAGTGGGGAGGTTGGTTCAAGATATTT.

This clone was seen repeatedly, ten times or more. TCRdb's listed protein matches a much larger clone and diverges from this DNA's translation at residue 8, likely through a read error; the protein shown comes from the DNA. The chain joins TRGV2 to TRGJ1 or TRGJ2. As TCRdb names no J gene, one was assigned here on the basis of a DNA match to germline. Unmatched junction bases numbered 11, after V lost 3 bases and J lost 12 bases. There are 12 residues in the CDR3. CDR1 EGSNGY and CDR2 YDSYNSKV come from the germline V gene. CDR3 coding DNA: TGTGCCACCTGGGACTACACTCAGGGGAAACTCTTT. As protein: CATWDYTQGKLF.

This clone was picked up many times. With only one base between it and a far larger clone, this is likely a read error. Other DNA sequences of this sample code for an identical CDR3. The rearrangement links TRGV4 to TRGJ1 or TRGJ2. Germline CDR1 EGSTGY, CDR2 YDSYTSSV. The V segment lost 4 bases and the J segment 11 bases; nucleotides outside the gene matches: 5. The CDR3 runs to 10 residues. CDR3 sequence reads: CATWDCEKLF. The CDR3 nucleotides are TGTGCCACCTGGGACTGTGAGAAACTCTTT.

This clone was seen ten or more times. This likely traces to a read error, being one base from a far larger clone. This same CDR3 is encoded by further DNA sequences in the sample. The V call is TRGV9, the J call TRGJP. The CDR3 runs to 17 residues. CDR1 is GITISATS and CDR2 is ISYDGTV in the germline V gene (reference sequence). The CDR3 is CALWEVTGELGKKIKVF. The CDR3 DNA sequence: TGTGCCTTGTGGGAGGTGACTGGTGAGTTGGGCAAAAAAATTAAGGTATTT.

This clone has a count of ten or more. The protein given by TCRdb reflects a much larger clone and differs at residue 12 from this DNA's translation, likely from a read error; the protein shown is the DNA's translation. The V call is TRGV9, the J call TRGJ1 or TRGJ2. As TCRdb names no J gene, one was assigned here on the basis of a DNA match to germline. Germline assignment: CDR1 GITISATS and CDR2 ISYDGTV (reference sequence). The CDR3 is 18 amino acids. V shed 2 bases, J shed 3 bases, and the junction held 19 bases outside the gene matches. The CDR3 here is CALWEGHPKTLSYYKKLF. In DNA form, the CDR3 reads TGTGCCTTGTGGGAGGGACACCCCAAAACTCTGAGTTATTATAAGAAACTCTTT.

There are many counts of this clone. The chain couples TRGV3 to TRGJ1 or TRGJ2. The J gene, absent from TCRdb, was called here by matching the DNA to germline. With V trimmed by 5 bases and J by 10 bases, 11 bases remained unmatched. Germline CDR1 VTNTFY, CDR2 YDVSTARD (reference sequence). This CDR3 contains 12 residues. CDR3 sequence: CATWARARKKLF. As DNA, the CDR3 is TGTGCCACCTGGGCCCGAGCCAGGAAGAAACTCTTT.

The table lists this clone with many counts. The chain carries TRGV4 and TRGJ1 or TRGJ2. TCRdb records no J gene; here it was assigned by comparing the DNA to germline. V lost 3 bases to trimming and J lost 10 bases; unmatched junction nucleotides: 12. The germline V gene has CDR1 EGSTGY and CDR2 YDSYTSSV. The CDR3 is 13 amino acids. The CDR3 protein is CATWDLSLTKKLF. The CDR3 DNA follows: TGTGCCACCTGGGATCTCTCCTTAACAAAGAAACTCTTT.

In its sample, this clone was seen many times. Other DNA sequences from this sample encode an identical CDR3 as well. V and J are TRGV8 and TRGJ1 or TRGJ2. V dropped 5 bases and J dropped 10; count of bases not matched to a gene: 14. The CDR3 consists of 13 residues. The germline gives CDR1 VENAVY, CDR2 YDSYNSRV. CDR3 coding DNA: TGTGCCACCTGGGCCCAATTTCGGTACAAGAAACTCTTT. This sequence encodes CATWAQFRYKKLF.

This clone was seen at least ten times. The V and J genes are TRGV3 and TRGJ1 or TRGJ2. No J gene was available from TCRdb, and it was assigned here by a germline match of the DNA. From germline, CDR1 is VTNTFY and CDR2 YDVSTARD (reference sequence). V was pared by 0 bases and J by 5 bases, with 10 bases of the junction left unmatched. The length of the CDR3 is 15 residues. CDR3 DNA sequence: TGTGCCACCTGGGACAGGCCGAGCGGGGATTATAAGAAACTCTTT. This sequence encodes CATWDRPSGDYKKLF.

This clone appeared many times. TCRdb shows a much larger clone's protein in place of this DNA's translation, and the two differ at residue 7, likely through a read error; the protein shown is translated from the DNA. This chain joins TRGV9 and TRGJ1 or TRGJ2. J gave up 5 bases and V 0 bases, and 13 bases lay outside the gene matches. The CDR3 loop spans 16 amino acids. Germline lookup yields CDR1 GITISATS and CDR2 ISYDGTV (reference sequence). DNA of the CDR3: TGTGCCTTGTGGGAGGTGCGCAATGGCGAAAATTATAAGAAACTCTTT. It codes for CALWEVRNGENYKKLF.

This clone has more than one count but fewer than ten. The mismatch at residue 9 between this DNA's translation and the TCRdb protein of a much larger clone likely reflects a read error; the protein shown is translated from the DNA. This sequence joins TRGV9 and TRGJ1 or TRGJ2. TCRdb records no J gene; here it was assigned by comparing the DNA to germline. This CDR3 spans 14 amino acids. The ends lost 0 bases at V and 6 bases at J; junction bases unmatched: 8. The germline V gene encodes CDR1 GITISATS and CDR2 ISYDGTV (reference sequence). The CDR3 DNA reads TGTGCCTTGTGGGAGGTGCAGCCCCGTTATAAGAAACTCTTT. Protein: CALWEVQPRYKKLF.

This clone was seen only a few times. The TCRdb record carries a much larger clone's protein, which differs from this DNA's translation at residue 11; a read error is the likely cause, and the protein listed here is the DNA translation. The genes are TRGV8 and TRGJ1 or TRGJ2. The CDR3 length is 13 residues. CDR1 and CDR2 (germline): VENAVY, YDSYNSRV. The CDR3 DNA follows: TGTGCCACCTGGGATAGGCGTGATTATAAGAGACTCTTT. It is translated as CATWDRRDYKRLF.

This clone has more than one count but fewer than ten. The TCRdb protein, from a much larger clone, departs from this DNA's translation at residue 11, likely by read error; the protein shown derives from the DNA. This sequence joins TRGV9 and TRGJP. The J gene, absent from TCRdb, was called here by matching the DNA to germline. The CDR3 runs to 18 residues. Germline V gives CDR1 GITISATS, CDR2 ISYDGTV (reference sequence). The CDR3 loop reads CALWEVLTRESGKKIKVF. The CDR3 nucleotides are TGTGCCTTGTGGGAGGTGCTGACGAGAGAGTCGGGCAAAAAAATCAAGGTATTT.

This clone showed up many times. The chain links TRGV2 to TRGJ1 or TRGJ2. The J segment lost 7 bases and the V segment lost 4 bases, leaving 4 bases of the junction unmatched. Germline V gives CDR1 EGSNGY, CDR2 YDSYNSKV. The CDR3 consists of 11 residues. CDR3 residues: CATWEEYKKLF. The CDR3 DNA follows: TGTGCCACCTGGGAGGAATATAAGAAACTCTTT.

This chain connects TRGV9 to TRGJP. In the absence of a J gene in TCRdb, the DNA was matched to germline to assign it here. This CDR3 spans 16 amino acids. Per germline, CDR1 GITISATS and CDR2 ISYDGTV (reference sequence). Trimming at V came to 5 bases and at J to 7 bases, leaving 8 bases not matched to a gene. CDR3 in DNA: TGTGCCTTGTGGGTACCCGGCGAGTTGGGCAAAAAAATCAAGGTATTT. It specifies CALWVPGELGKKIKVF.

With regard to this clone: The protein that TCRdb holds for this DNA derives from a much larger clone and differs from the translated DNA at residue 5, which likely indicates a read error; the protein shown here is translated from the DNA. The gene calls are TRGV9 and TRGJP2. The J gene is not listed in TCRdb, so it was assigned here from a DNA match to germline. Germline-derived CDR1 and CDR2 are GITISATS and ISYDGTV (reference sequence). The CDR3 contains 15 residues. The CDR3 DNA sequence: TGTGCCTTGTGGGGGGTGCTGAGTAGTGATTGGATCAAGACGTTT. This translates into CALWGVLSSDWIKTF.

At least ten counts were recorded for this clone. V is TRGV2 and J is TRGJP2. The CDR3 totals 19 residues. The junction had 20 bases not matched to a gene; V was cut back by 3 bases and J by 4 bases. Looked up from germline, CDR1 is EGSNGY and CDR2 is YDSYNSKV. Here the CDR3 reads CATWDIGKGMNFSDWIKTF. For the CDR3, the DNA is TGTGCCACCTGGGACATTGGTAAGGGAATGAATTTTAGTGATTGGATCAAGACGTTT.

This clone was counted only a few times. The TCRdb protein comes from a much larger clone and disagrees with this DNA's translation at residue 4, likely due to a read error; the protein given here is derived from the DNA. The chain uses TRGV9 and TRGJP. TCRdb records no J gene; here it was assigned by comparing the DNA to germline. Germline CDR1 reads GITISATS; CDR2 reads ISYDGTV (reference sequence). This CDR3 comprises 18 residues. DNA for the CDR3: TGTGCCTTGGGGGAGCCCAGGGACCCGGAGTTGGGCAAAAAAATCAAGGTATTT. Its protein product is CALGEPRDPELGKKIKVF.

This clone was detected many times. This specimen includes other DNA sequences encoding the same CDR3. This sequence joins TRGV2 and TRGJ1 or TRGJ2. The CDR3 length is 14 residues. V dropped 0 bases and J dropped 4; count of bases not matched to a gene: 6. Germline V lookup: CDR1 EGSNGY, CDR2 YDSYNSKV. As DNA, the CDR3 is TGTGCCACCTGGGACGGGCGGTCGTATTATAAGAAACTCTTT. Amino acids: CATWDGRSYYKKLF.

The sample holds many counts of this clone. The chain couples TRGV8 to TRGJ1 or TRGJ2. TCRdb leaves out the J gene; it was filled in here by matching the DNA to germline. CDR1 and CDR2 from the germline V gene are VENAVY and YDSYNSRV. V dropped 9 bases and J dropped 7; count of bases not matched to a gene: 9. This CDR3 comprises 11 residues. The CDR3 bases are TGTGCCACCCGTAGAAGATATAAGAAACTCTTT. The encoded protein is CATRRRYKKLF.

This clone has a count of ten or more. The V call is TRGV9, the J call TRGJ1 or TRGJ2. CDR3 length: 17 amino acids. Germline V gives CDR1 GITISATS, CDR2 ISYDGTV (reference sequence). After removal of 4 bases from V and 0 bases from J, the junction contained 15 bases not matched to a gene. This CDR3 reads CALWDVKPNQNYYKKLF. The CDR3 DNA sequence: TGTGCCTTGTGGGATGTAAAACCAAACCAGAATTATTATAAGAAACTCTTT.

This clone came up a few times. This DNA translates differently at residue 5 from the TCRdb protein, which is that of a much larger clone; a read error is likely, and the protein shown is the DNA's own translation. V gene TRGV9 combines with J gene TRGJ1 or TRGJ2. The J gene comes from matching the DNA to germline here; TCRdb lacks it. The CDR3 extends over 14 amino acids. Germline CDR1 reads GITISATS; CDR2 reads ISYDGTV (reference sequence). CDR3 DNA sequence: TGTGCCTTGTGGGGGGTGCGTCTTTGTTATAAGAAACTCTTT. Translating gives CALWGVRLCYKKLF.

Ten or more counts support this clone. This sequence is one base from a far larger clone and is likely a read error. Other DNA sequences within the sample encode an identical CDR3. The chain couples TRGV2 to TRGJ1 or TRGJ2. CDR3 length equals 13 residues. CDR1 EGSNGY and CDR2 YDSYNSKV come from the germline V gene. The CDR3 DNA reads TGTGCCACCTGGGACCCCCCGGGATATAAGAAACTCTTC. Translating it yields CATWDPPGYKKLF.